The 23 T cell receptor beta chains listed next were all sequenced from one sample in a study of blood T cell repertoires in COVID-19. Clones were sequenced by immunoSEQ multiplex PCR, and TCRdb holds only the in-frame ones, with some missing. The sample has 250,000 to 350,000 clones; 80% to 90% are singletons. Sample: PBMCs or T cells enriched from blood (not recorded which). These receptors all stem from a woman between 25 and 40 years old who had recovered from COVID-19.

The V call is TRBV7-6, the J call TRBJ2-1, with TRBD2 identical over 8 bases. V lost 5 bases and J lost 6; bases outside the gene matches: 9. Germline V gives CDR1 SGHVS, CDR2 FNYEAQ. The CDR3 consists of 15 residues. The CDR3 protein is CASSPSSGRINEQFF. For the CDR3, the DNA is TGTGCCAGCAGCCCCTCTAGCGGGCGAATCAATGAGCAGTTCTTC. The full variable domain, with the rest looked up from reference TRBV7-6 and TRBJ2-1, is GAGVSQSPRYKVTKRGQDVALRCDPISGHVSLYWYRQALGQGPEFLTYFNYEAQQDKSGLPNDRFSAERPEGSISTLTIQRTEQRDSAMYRCASSPSSGRINEQFFGPGTRLTVL.

The V gene is TRBV18, the J gene TRBJ1-2; possibly TRBD1 for D (5 bases). V was shortened by 3 bases and J by 0 bases, with 11 bases between the two germline ends. The length of the CDR3 is 15 residues. Looked up from germline, CDR1 is KGHSH and CDR2 is LQKENI. CDR3 residues: CASSPETETNYGYTF. Here the CDR3 DNA reads TGTGCCAGCTCACCGGAGACAGAGACTAACTATGGCTACACCTTC.

The genes are TRBV25-1 and TRBJ1-1, with D possibly being TRBD1 (5 bases). CDR3 length: 16 residues. Trimming took off 6 bases at V and 4 bases at J, with 21 bases between the two ends. Germline V gives CDR1 MGHDK, CDR2 SYGVNS. CDR3 in DNA: TGTGCCAGCAGAAAAACCGGGACTCAGGTCTTCACTGAAGCTTTCTTT. Its translation is CASRKTGTQVFTEAFF.

The chain links TRBV7-2 to TRBJ2-3; 9 bases agree with TRBD2. With 3 bases clipped from V and 6 bases from J, the junction kept 4 bases outside the gene matches. This CDR3 is 14 amino acids long. Germline CDR1 reads SGHTA; CDR2 reads FQGNSA. Here the CDR3 DNA reads TGTGCCAGCAGCTTGGGGCTAGCGGGGGATACGCAGTATTTT. As protein: CASSLGLAGDTQYF.

This rearrangement joins TRBV5-1 to TRBJ2-3; perhaps TRBD2 as D (6 bases). Germline CDR1 SGHRS, CDR2 YFSETQ. The CDR3 contains 16 residues. Deletions cut 0 bases from V and 5 bases from J, with 16 bases between. CDR3 DNA sequence: TGCGCCAGCAGCTTGGGGAGGGGATGGATGCGAGATACGCAGTATTTT. Translated: CASSLGRGWMRDTQYF.

The chain has TRBV27 and TRBJ1-2, with D possibly being TRBD1 (6 bases). Trimming shortened V by 0 bases and J by 1 base, and 12 bases separated the two germline ends. The CDR3 spans 16 residues. Germline V gene sequence: CDR1 MNHEY, CDR2 SMNVEV (reference sequence). The CDR3 here is CASSLSGQQLNYGYTF. The CDR3 DNA is TGTGCCAGCAGTTTATCAGGACAGCAGCTTAACTATGGCTACACCTTC.

The rearrangement joins TRBV28 to TRBJ2-1, with TRBD2 matching 13 bases. Trimming cost V 3 bases and J 4 bases; bases outside gene matches: 12. The CDR3 is 19 amino acids. Germline loops: CDR1 MDHEN, CDR2 SYDVKM. The CDR3 coding sequence is TGTGCCAGCAGTTTTTCCGGACTAGCGGGAGTATTCGGGTACAATGAGCAGTTCTTC. Translation gives CASSFSGLAGVFGYNEQFF.

The chain uses TRBV29-1 and TRBJ1-1, with TRBD1 matching 8 bases. The CDR3 is 18 residues long. CDR1 is SQVTM, CDR2 ANQGSEA, per germline. The trim removed 4 bases at V and 4 bases at J, leaving 20 bases unmatched. DNA of the CDR3: TGCAGCGTTGCCGCACTGGGGACAGGAGGGAAGGTGGGCACTGAAGCTTTCTTT. This translates into CSVAALGTGGKVGTEAFF.

The rearrangement links TRBV6-5 to TRBJ2-1, with 9 bases that match TRBD2. The germline V gene has CDR1 MNHEY and CDR2 SVGAGI. This CDR3 has 15 residues. V trimming: 4 bases; J trimming: 6 bases; junction bases outside the gene matches: 7. The CDR3 bases are TGTGCCAGCAGTTCCAGCGGGGGGCTCAGCAATGAGCAGTTCTTC. Its translation: CASSSSGGLSNEQFF.

The chain combines TRBV11-2 with TRBJ2-1, with TRBD2 matching over 13 bases. Germline assignment: CDR1 SGHAT and CDR2 FQNNGV. V gave up 6 bases and J gave up 7 bases; unmatched junction bases: 3. The CDR3 covers 14 residues. The CDR3 DNA sequence: TGTGCCAGCAGAGGGACTAGCGGGACAAATGAGCAGTTCTTC. This codes for CASRGTSGTNEQFF.

Here the CDR3 reads CASSPPRQNTEAFF. The CDR3 region has the DNA TGTGCCAGCTCACCACCGCGGCAGAACACTGAAGCTTTCTTT. The chain employs TRBV18 and TRBJ1-1; D not certain. Looked up from germline, CDR1 is KGHSH and CDR2 is LQKENI. The ends were cut back, 0 bases at V and 1 base at J, with 6 bases in the middle. This CDR3 spans 14 amino acids.

About this clone itself: A read error may explain this, as a much larger clone is one base away. The chain couples TRBV10-3 to TRBJ1-2; a possible D gene is TRBD1 (5 bases). The ends were cut back, 3 bases at V and 6 bases at J, with 11 bases in the middle. In germline, CDR1 is ENHRY, CDR2 SYGVKD. This CDR3 comprises 13 residues. CDR3 sequence (DNA): TGTGCCATCAGTGACAGGCCAGGGAATGGCTACACCTTC. This encodes CAISDRPGNGYTF.

The CDR3: CASSLGGVRDGYTF. The CDR3 DNA reads TGCGCCAGCAGCTTAGGAGGGGTCCGGGATGGCTACACCTTC. The chain uses TRBV5-1 and TRBJ1-2; a weak D match, TRBD1 (5 bases). CDR3 length: 14 residues. The V end was cut by 2 bases, the J end by 6 bases, with 14 bases between. CDR1 is SGHRS and CDR2 is YFSETQ in the germline V gene. Together with reference TRBV5-1 and TRBJ1-2, the CDR3 gives the full variable domain: KAGVTQTPRYLIKTRGQQVTLSCSPISGHRSVSWYQQTPGQGLQFLFEYFSETQRNKGNFPGRFSGRQFSNSRSEMNVSTLELGDSALYLCASSLGGVRDGYTFGSGTRLTVV.

The rearrangement uses TRBV6-4 and TRBJ1-2; 7 nucleotides align to TRBD1. V lost 2 bases and J lost 4; bases outside the gene matches: 7. CDR1 is MRHNA, CDR2 SNTAGT, per germline. The CDR3 has 15 amino acids. CDR3 sequence: CASSDGDSSSYGYTF. CDR3 sequence (DNA): TGTGCCAGCAGTGACGGGGACAGTTCGTCCTATGGCTACACCTTC.

The chain combines TRBV19 with TRBJ2-1, with D perhaps TRBD1 (6 bases). Trimming took off 3 bases at V and 9 bases at J, with 15 bases between the two ends. The CDR3 loop spans 14 amino acids. Germline V gene data show CDR1 as LNHDA and CDR2 as SQIVND (reference sequence). CDR3 in DNA: TGTGCCAGTAGTATGGTGATCCAGGGGCCTGAGCAGTTCTTC. Translating gives CASSMVIQGPEQFF.

This clone was seen a few times. The gene calls are TRBV5-6 and TRBJ1-4, with a possible D match to TRBD1 (5 bases). CDR1 SGHDT and CDR2 YYEEEE come from the germline V gene. V shed 2 bases and J shed 4 bases, with 9 bases lying between them. The CDR3 totals 14 residues. The CDR3 nucleotides read TGTGCCAGCAGCTTAGGGGCCCTTAATGAAAAACTGTTTTTT. As protein: CASSLGALNEKLFF. The full variable domain, with the rest looked up from reference TRBV5-6 and TRBJ1-4, is DAGVTQSPTHLIKTRGQQVTLRCSPKSGHDTVSWYQQALGQGPQFIFQYYEEEERQRGNFPDRFSGHQFPNYSSELNVNALLLGDSALYLCASSLGALNEKLFFGSGTQLSVL.

CDR3 bases: TGTGCCAGCAGCTTGACAGGGGGCGCGGTGAACACTGAAGCTTTCTTT. Amino acids: CASSLTGGAVNTEAFF. V gene TRBV7-9 combines with J gene TRBJ1-1, with TRBD1 matching over 10 bases. This CDR3 has 16 amino acids. Germline loops: CDR1 SEHNR, CDR2 FQNEAQ (reference sequence). V shed 3 bases, J shed 0 bases, and the junction held 4 bases outside the gene matches.

The V call is TRBV2, the J call TRBJ2-7, with TRBD2 identical over 7 bases. This CDR3 has 15 amino acids. The V segment lost 8 bases and the J segment 4 bases; nucleotides outside the gene matches: 14. The germline V gene encodes CDR1 SNHLY and CDR2 FYNNEI. CDR3 nucleotide sequence: TGTGCCAGCCTTAAGCGCGGGGGAATAAGGTACGAGCAGTACTTC. Its protein product is CASLKRGGIRYEQYF.

This rearrangement joins TRBV7-2 to TRBJ2-3, with TRBD2 matching over 8 bases. The CDR3 totals 15 residues. CDR1 SGHTA and CDR2 FQGNSA come from the germline V gene. V trimming: 5 bases; J trimming: 4 bases; junction bases outside the gene matches: 8. CDR3 DNA: TGTGCCAGCAGCATCAAGAGCGGGAGCTCAGATACGCAGTATTTT. It translates to CASSIKSGSSDTQYF. Full variable domain (outside the CDR3, taken from reference TRBV7-2 and TRBJ2-3): GAGVSQSPSNKVTEKGKDVELRCDPISGHTALYWYRQSLGQGLEFLIYFQGNSAPDKSGLPSDRFSAERTGGSVSTLTIQRTQQEDSAVYLCASSIKSGSSDTQYFGPGTRLTVL.

The chain carries TRBV2 and TRBJ2-7; D might be TRBD1 (5 bases). CDR1 is SNHLY, CDR2 FYNNEI, per germline. The CDR3 loop spans 13 amino acids. Trimming shortened V by 7 bases and J by 2 bases, and 12 bases separated the two germline ends. This CDR3 reads CASTKTGPYEQYF. The CDR3 DNA is TGTGCCAGCACTAAAACAGGTCCCTACGAGCAGTACTTC.

This chain links TRBV2 with TRBJ1-2; TRBD1 agrees at 8 bases. CDR1 is SNHLY and CDR2 is FYNNEI in the germline V gene. This CDR3 spans 15 amino acids. V lost 2 bases, J lost 4 bases, and 6 bases stayed unmatched. In DNA form, the CDR3 reads TGTGCCAGCAGTGAACCAGGACAGGGTAGCTATGGCTACACCTTC. Translation: CASSEPGQGSYGYTF.

This chain connects TRBV7-6 to TRBJ2-2; 11 positions agree with TRBD2. Germline-derived CDR1 and CDR2 are SGHVS and FNYEAQ. J lost 5 bases, V lost 5 bases, and 4 bases had no gene match. This CDR3 has 15 amino acids. The CDR3 DNA is TGTGCCAGCAGCCAGACTAGCGGGGAGACCGGGGAGCTGTTTTTT. As protein: CASSQTSGETGELFF.

This clone was picked up one time. The chain links TRBV6-1 to TRBJ2-7; tentative D call: TRBD2 (5 bases). V lost 4 bases and J 0 bases, leaving 22 bases between the germline ends. This CDR3 has 18 amino acids. Germline loops: CDR1 MNHNS, CDR2 SASEGT. CDR3 residues: CASSGPGGLISYSYEQYF. DNA for the CDR3: TGTGCCAGCAGTGGTCCAGGCGGACTTATTAGTTACTCCTACGAGCAGTACTTC.